The TCR beta chain described here comes from a study of cytomegalovirus exposure and HLA in healthy donors. Study as a whole: There were fewer than 130 million unique TCR beta sequences, drawn from about 179 million T cells, in an earlier analysis.

Study findings and constraints: In presence/absence analyses, roughly uniform sequencing depth across donors was assumed. The number of N-insertions in an Asian-associated ancestry cluster was reportedly below the approximately 690-donor mean in a later analysis. A few CMV-associated chains proved CMV antigen-specific in vitro.

This CDR3 contains 12 residues. The germline V and J ends were trimmed by 8 bases and 0 bases, with 8 bases remaining between them. The germline V gene encodes CDR1 SNHLY and CDR2 FYNNEI. About this clone itself: Its antigen is unidentified.

A multiplex PCR was run with 60 Vbeta primers and 13 Jbeta primers. The data were produced by immunoSEQ multiplex PCR, yet TCRdb's version contains in-frame clones alone and is incomplete. The table includes roughly 110,000 clones, roughly 66% detected once. Source material: PBMCs. The V call is TRBV2, the J call TRBJ2-7; D ambiguous. This TCR came from a young woman in good health and CMV-seronegative. CDR3 residues: CASATDSYEQYF. CDR3 nucleotides: TGTGCCAGCGCTACAGACTCCTACGAGCAGTACTTC.